The present T cell receptor beta chain was sequenced within a study of T cell responses to AZD1222 COVID-19 vaccine (dated by TCRdb to about 2021). For the wider study: AZD1222 recipients whose second dose came at about 4 weeks and those whose second dose came at about 12 weeks were combined into one group, since spike-specific TCR depth and breadth did not differ between the two schedules. TCR sequencing was performed for 230 to 250 trial participants, of whom about 200 were given two doses of AZD1222 and around 25 were given two doses of MenACWY control vaccine. Trial participants were enrolled into age subgroups of 18-55, 56-69 and 70-plus years, which contained about 150, 27 and 61 TCR-sequenced participants, respectively. The paper as a whole reports these results and caveats: Reportedly, close to half of the unique spike-specific TCRs recognized epitopes lying outside the regions that are mutated in the B.1.351 and B.1.1.7 variants. The vaccine-associated CD4 TCRs covered the entire spike protein, and the dominant responses fell in regions 160-218 and 743-854. Spike-specific TCR breadth and depth rose significantly after two AZD1222 doses compared with day 0 and with MenACWY recipients. Participants were mostly white British, with more females than males. The authors suggested clonal diversity may have been underestimated. Only six AZD1222 recipients were SARS-CoV-2 seropositive at baseline, limiting conclusions about previously exposed vaccinees. No day 14 peak-response samples were available, so repertoires were characterized only after the peak T cell response. The 56-69-year group was small, and its depth increase did not reach significance, likely because of low power.

Note on this clone: What antigen it recognizes has not been identified. Base-call qualities are not available, and no considerably larger clone is one nucleotide away.

What the time point label conveys for this sample: baseline before first vaccination. Vaccinee samples came from UK trials COV001 and COV002, including a single-blind randomized controlled phase 2/3 trial of AZD1222 (ChAdOx1 nCoV-19) in healthy adults. For TCRbeta chain sequencing, PBMC samples from trial participants were taken at day 0 and at day 28 after the second dose. The CDR3 regions of human TCRbeta chains were subjected to immunosequencing. As for how the authors treated the data: Repertoire TCRs were checked for matches against a reference library of SARS-CoV-2-specific TCRs that had been generated using the MIRA antigen-specificity platform. Breadth meant the fraction of unique TCRs that were SARS-CoV-2-associated, whereas depth meant the fraction of total T cells that were SARS-CoV-2-associated. Each spike-specific TCR was assigned to its reactive spike region and to a CD4 or CD8 class using the MIRA data. Log10-transformed breadth and depth values were compared by one-way ANOVA with Sidak's multiple comparisons tests. Held by TCRdb, this immuneACCESS table contains in-frame sequences only and omits some clones. Under half of the omission traces to an unresolved V gene where checked; the cause of the rest is unknown. D and trimming were read from the DNA, whereas the V and J calls and clone size are those reported in that table. The sample table shows around 91,000 clones, and about 88% are seen once. The top ten clonotypes cover roughly a fifth of the sample.

The germline V gene encodes CDR1 WSHSY and CDR2 SAAADI. V and J are truncated by 3 bases and 7 bases respectively, leaving an intervening sequence of 16 bases. CDR3 length: 15 amino acids, cysteine to phenylalanine. The entry retains the CDR3 DNA only, 45 bases that are in frame from base 1. Sequencing was performed on peripheral blood, taken on day 0 of AZD1222 vaccination. The TCR comes from an adult in good health. The rearranged chain carries TRBV10-2 and TRBJ1-5; TRBD1 might be the D gene, on 5 matching bases. Here the CDR3 is given as CASSERAGNGQPQHF. The sequenced DNA is TGCGCCAGCAGTGAACGGGCAGGGAATGGACAGCCCCAGCATTTT.